This T cell receptor (beta chain) was profiled in a study of T cells expressing NK-cell markers. Study details: Seven sequenced donors out of eight were HCMV-seropositive, one seronegative.

Study findings and constraints: NKG2C+ dominant clonotypes from more than 5 donors made up about 1.0-7.0% of CD8+ T cells.

Each CDR3 protein gets one entry in TCRdb, which reprocessed the 5' RACE reads and gives no DNA. The sample has 150,000 to 200,000 distinct CDR3 sequences; the top ten hold 20% to 25%. As concerns this clonotype: Its cognate antigen is unknown.

The germline CDR1 and CDR2 sequences are SGHTA and FQGTGA. There are 15 residues in the CDR3. This chain uses TRBV7-3 with TRBJ2-7; the TCRdb D gene call, TRBD1, has no DNA to confirm it. Sequencing used blood T cells: a sorted CD56 or NKG2C T cell subset, CD4+ or CD8+ T cells, or bulk PBMC T cells (not recorded which). The TCR was taken from a man aged 18 to 70 in good health. CDR3 protein: CASDIGDRQTYEQYF.